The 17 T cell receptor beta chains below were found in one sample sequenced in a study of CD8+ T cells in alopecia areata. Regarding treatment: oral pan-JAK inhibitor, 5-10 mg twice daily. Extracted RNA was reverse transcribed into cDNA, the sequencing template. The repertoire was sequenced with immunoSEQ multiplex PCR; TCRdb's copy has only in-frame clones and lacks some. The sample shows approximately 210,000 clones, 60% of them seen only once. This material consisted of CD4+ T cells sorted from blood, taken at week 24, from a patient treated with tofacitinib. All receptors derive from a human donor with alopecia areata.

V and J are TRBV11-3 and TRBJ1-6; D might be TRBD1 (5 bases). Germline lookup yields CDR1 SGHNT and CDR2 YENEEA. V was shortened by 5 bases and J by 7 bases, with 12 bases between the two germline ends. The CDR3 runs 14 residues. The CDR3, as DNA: TGTGCCAGCAGCCGCCGGGACGGGAATTCACCCCTCCACTTT. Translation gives CASSRRDGNSPLHF.

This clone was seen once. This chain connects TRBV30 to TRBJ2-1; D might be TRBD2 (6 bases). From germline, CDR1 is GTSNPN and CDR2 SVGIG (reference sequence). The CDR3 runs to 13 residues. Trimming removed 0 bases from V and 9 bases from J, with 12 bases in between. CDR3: CAWSVWGVREQFF. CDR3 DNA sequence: TGTGCCTGGAGTGTTTGGGGGGTTCGTGAGCAGTTCTTC.

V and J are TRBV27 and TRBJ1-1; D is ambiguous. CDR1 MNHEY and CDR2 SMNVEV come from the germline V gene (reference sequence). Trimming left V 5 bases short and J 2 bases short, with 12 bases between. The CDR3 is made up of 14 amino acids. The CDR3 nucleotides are TGTGCCAGCAGTACCAGGCTAGAAAACACTGAAGCTTTCTTT. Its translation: CASSTRLENTEAFF.

As DNA, the CDR3 is TGTGCCTGGAATACAGGGTATTCACCCCTCCACTTT. It translates to CAWNTGYSPLHF. The gene calls are TRBV30 and TRBJ1-6; D might be TRBD1 (6 bases). This CDR3 has 12 amino acids. Trimming shortened V by 4 bases and J by 8 bases, and 9 bases separated the two germline ends. Per the germline V gene, CDR1 is GTSNPN and CDR2 is SVGIG (reference sequence).

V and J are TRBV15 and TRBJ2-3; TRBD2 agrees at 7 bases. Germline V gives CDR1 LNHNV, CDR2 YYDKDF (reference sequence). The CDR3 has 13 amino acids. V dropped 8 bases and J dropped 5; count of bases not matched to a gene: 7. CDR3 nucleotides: TGTGCCACCGCAGGACTAGTCGGAGATACGCAGTATTTT. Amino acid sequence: CATAGLVGDTQYF.

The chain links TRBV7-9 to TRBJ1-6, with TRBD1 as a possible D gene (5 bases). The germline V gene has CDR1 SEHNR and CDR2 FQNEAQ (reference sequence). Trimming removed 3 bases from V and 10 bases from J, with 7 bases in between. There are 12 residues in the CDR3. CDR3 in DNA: TGTGCCAGCAGCTTTGGGGACTCACCCCTCCACTTT. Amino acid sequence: CASSFGDSPLHF.

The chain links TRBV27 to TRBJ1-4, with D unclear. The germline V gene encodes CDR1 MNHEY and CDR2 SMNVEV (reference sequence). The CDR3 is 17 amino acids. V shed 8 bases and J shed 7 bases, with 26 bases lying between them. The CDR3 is CASSFLAPTRSPEKLFF. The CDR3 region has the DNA TGTGCCAGCTCCTTTTTGGCTCCCACACGGAGCCCTGAAAAACTGTTTTTT.

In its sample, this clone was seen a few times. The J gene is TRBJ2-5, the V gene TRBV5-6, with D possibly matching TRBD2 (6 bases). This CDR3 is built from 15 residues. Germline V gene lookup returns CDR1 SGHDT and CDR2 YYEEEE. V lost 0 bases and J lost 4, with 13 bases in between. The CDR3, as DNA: TGTGCCAGCAGCTTGGCCGGTCCCGGGGGAGAGACCCAGTACTTC. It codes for CASSLAGPGGETQYF.

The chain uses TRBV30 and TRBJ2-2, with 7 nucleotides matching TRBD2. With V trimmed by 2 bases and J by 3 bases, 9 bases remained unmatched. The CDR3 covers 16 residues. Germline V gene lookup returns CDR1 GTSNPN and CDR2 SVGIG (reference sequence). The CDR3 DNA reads TGTGCCTGGAGTATCCAGGCTAGCGGCCACACCGGGGAGCTGTTTTTT. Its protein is CAWSIQASGHTGELFF.

CDR3 residues: CASSSPYEQYF. The CDR3 nucleotides are TGTGCCAGCAGTTCCCCCTACGAGCAGTACTTC. This chain links TRBV28 with TRBJ2-7; D not resolved. Germline V gene sequence: CDR1 MDHEN, CDR2 SYDVKM. With 4 bases removed from V and 2 bases from J, the gap between germline ends came to 3 bases. This CDR3 comprises 11 residues.

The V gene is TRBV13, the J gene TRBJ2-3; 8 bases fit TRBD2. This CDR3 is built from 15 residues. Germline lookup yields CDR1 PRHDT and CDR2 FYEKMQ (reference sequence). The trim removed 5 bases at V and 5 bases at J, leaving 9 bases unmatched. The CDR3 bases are TGTGCCAGCAGCCCAGCCCGGGGGGGCGGAGATACGCAGTATTTT. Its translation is CASSPARGGGDTQYF.

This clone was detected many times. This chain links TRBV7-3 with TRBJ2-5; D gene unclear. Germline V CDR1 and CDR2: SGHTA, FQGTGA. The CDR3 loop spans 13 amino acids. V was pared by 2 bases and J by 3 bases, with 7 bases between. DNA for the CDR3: TGTGCCAGCAGCTTAGTGTCGAAAGAGACCCAGTACTTC. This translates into CASSLVSKETQYF.

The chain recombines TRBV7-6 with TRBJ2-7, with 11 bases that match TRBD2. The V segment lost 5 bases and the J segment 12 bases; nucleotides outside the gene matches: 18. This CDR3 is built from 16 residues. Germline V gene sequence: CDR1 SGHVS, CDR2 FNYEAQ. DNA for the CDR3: TGTGCCAGCAGCCCAACACTAGCGGGGGAGTATTCCCAACCGTACTTC. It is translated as CASSPTLAGEYSQPYF.

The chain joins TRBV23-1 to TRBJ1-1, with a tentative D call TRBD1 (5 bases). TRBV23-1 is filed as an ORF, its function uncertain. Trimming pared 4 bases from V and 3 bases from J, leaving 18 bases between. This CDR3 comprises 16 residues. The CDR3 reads CASSLGRILGDTEAFF. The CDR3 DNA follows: TGCGCCAGCAGTCTTGGTCGCATCCTGGGGGACACTGAAGCTTTCTTT.

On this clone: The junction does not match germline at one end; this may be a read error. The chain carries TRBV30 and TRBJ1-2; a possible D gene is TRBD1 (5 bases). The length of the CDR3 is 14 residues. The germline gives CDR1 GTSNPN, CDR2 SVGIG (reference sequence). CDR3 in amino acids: CAWMGTQANYGCTF. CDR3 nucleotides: TGTGCCTGGATGGGGACCCAAGCTAACTATGGCTGCACCTTC.

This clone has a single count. The CDR3 is CSVEFSGGRGTQYF. As DNA, the CDR3 is TGCAGCGTTGAGTTCTCAGGGGGCCGCGGTACGCAGTATTTT. The chain is built from TRBV29-1 and TRBJ2-3; TRBD1 aligns across 8 bases. The length of the CDR3 is 14 residues. Unmatched junction bases numbered 10, after V lost 3 bases and J lost 8 bases. The V gene's germline CDR1 is SQVTM and CDR2 ANQGSEA.

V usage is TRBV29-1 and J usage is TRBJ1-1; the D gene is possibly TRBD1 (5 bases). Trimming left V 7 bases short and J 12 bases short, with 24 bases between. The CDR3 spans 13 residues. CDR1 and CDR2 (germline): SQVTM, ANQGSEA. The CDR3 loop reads CSAESWDVHKPFF. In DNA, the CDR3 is TGCAGCGCCGAAAGCTGGGACGTACATAAGCCTTTCTTT.